These 10 T cell receptor beta chains came from one sample sequenced in a study of blood T cell repertoires in COVID-19. Clones were read by immunoSEQ multiplex PCR, and TCRdb kept only the in-frame ones, dropping some. The sample carries under 450,000 clones, 87% recorded once. Sample: PBMCs or T cells enriched from blood (not recorded which). The receptors shown here come from a woman in her twenties or thirties who had recovered from COVID-19.

The chain employs TRBV5-1 and TRBJ1-6; D unclear. There are 18 residues in the CDR3. Germline CDR1 and CDR2: SGHRS and YFSETQ. The V end lost 1 base, the J end lost 0 bases, and 14 bases lay between the germline ends. The DNA for the CDR3 is TGCGCCAGCAGCTTGTACCGGAGCATTAACTCCTATAATTCACCCCTCCACTTT. Translating it yields CASSLYRSINSYNSPLHF.

CDR3 sequence: CASSPLTAQYKRNTIYF. In DNA form, the CDR3 reads TGTGCCAGCAGCCCATTGACAGCCCAATACAAACGAAACACCATATATTTT. The rearrangement uses TRBV3-1 (or the pseudogene TRBV3-2) and TRBJ1-3, with D possibly TRBD1 on 5 matching bases. This CDR3 comprises 17 residues. Looked up from germline, CDR1 is LGHDT and CDR2 is YNNKEL (reference sequence). V was clipped by 4 bases and J by 5 bases, with 21 bases between them.

The rearrangement uses TRBV19 and TRBJ2-1; 7 nucleotides match TRBD2. CDR1 and CDR2 (germline): LNHDA, SQIVND (reference sequence). The J segment lost 6 bases and the V segment lost 5 bases, leaving 4 bases of the junction unmatched. There are 13 residues in the CDR3. The CDR3 loop reads CASSPGGGNEQFF. In DNA form, the CDR3 reads TGTGCCAGTAGTCCCGGCGGGGGCAATGAGCAGTTCTTC.

The chain employs TRBV7-2 and TRBJ1-2; the D is unclear. V dropped 4 bases and J dropped 6 bases, with 9 bases sitting between them. This CDR3 comprises 12 residues. Germline CDR1 is SGHTA and CDR2 is FQGNSA. Here the CDR3 DNA reads TGTGCCAGCAGCTCGTCGACACATGGCTACACCTTC. Protein: CASSSSTHGYTF.

The gene calls are TRBV6-5 and TRBJ2-7; 8 bases are a match to TRBD2. V trimming: 6 bases; J trimming: 6 bases; junction bases outside the gene matches: 7. This CDR3 is built from 13 residues. Germline V gene sequence: CDR1 MNHEY, CDR2 SVGAGI. This chain's CDR3 is CASSSGRASEQYF. The DNA of the CDR3 is TGTGCCAGCAGCTCCGGGAGGGCTAGCGAGCAGTACTTC.

The rearrangement joins TRBV5-1 to TRBJ1-2, with TRBD1 identical over 8 bases. CDR1 and CDR2 from the germline V gene are SGHRS and YFSETQ. V shed 2 bases, J shed 4 bases, and the junction held 4 bases outside the gene matches. This CDR3 is built from 14 residues. CDR3 protein: CASSFRTGPYGYTF. The CDR3 DNA is TGCGCCAGCAGCTTTCGGACAGGGCCCTATGGCTACACCTTC.

This clone was picked up one time. V gene TRBV20-1 combines with J gene TRBJ2-7; D not resolved. Trimming shortened V by 6 bases and J by 6 bases, and 12 bases separated the two germline ends. The CDR3 contains 11 residues. Germline CDR1 DFQATT, CDR2 SNEGSKA (reference sequence). The DNA of the CDR3 is TGCAGTGCCACAAAAATTGGCGAGCAGTACTTC. It codes for CSATKIGEQYF.

The chain links TRBV19 to TRBJ2-1; TRBD2 is a possible D gene (7 bases). Germline CDR1 and CDR2: LNHDA and SQIVND (reference sequence). Between the trimmed V and J ends, which lost 4 bases and 10 bases, there was a span of 17 bases. The CDR3 runs 14 residues. CDR3 DNA sequence: TGTGCCAGTAGTACTAGGGGGGGATTAAGGGAGCAGTTCTTC. The encoded protein is CASSTRGGLREQFF.

The chain couples TRBV7-6 to TRBJ2-1; 11 nucleotides align to TRBD2. The germline V gene has CDR1 SGHVS and CDR2 FNYEAQ. The length of the CDR3 is 15 residues. V dropped 5 bases and J dropped 6; count of bases not matched to a gene: 6. CDR3 region: CASSGVAGGTNEQFF. For the CDR3, the DNA is TGTGCCAGCAGCGGGGTAGCGGGGGGGACCAATGAGCAGTTCTTC.

This clone was observed once. This rearrangement joins TRBV28 to TRBJ2-7, with D unresolved. The V end lost 3 bases, the J end lost 0 bases, and 9 bases lay between the germline ends. Germline values: CDR1 MDHEN, CDR2 SYDVKM. The CDR3 runs 14 residues. DNA of the CDR3: TGTGCCAGCAGTTTTTCTCGGAGCTCCTACGAGCAGTACTTC. This encodes CASSFSRSSYEQYF.